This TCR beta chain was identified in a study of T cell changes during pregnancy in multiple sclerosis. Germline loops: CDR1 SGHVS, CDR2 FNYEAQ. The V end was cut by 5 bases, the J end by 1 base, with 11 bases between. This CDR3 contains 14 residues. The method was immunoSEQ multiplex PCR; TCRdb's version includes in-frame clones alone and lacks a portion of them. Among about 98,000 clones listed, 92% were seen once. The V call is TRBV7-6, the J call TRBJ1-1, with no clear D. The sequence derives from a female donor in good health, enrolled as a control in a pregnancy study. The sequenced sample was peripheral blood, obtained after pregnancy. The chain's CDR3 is CASSRTTENTEAFF. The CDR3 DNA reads TGTGCCAGCAGCCGGACTACAGAGAACACTGAAGCTTTCTTT.